Listed below are T cell receptor beta chains from one sample, sequenced in a study of control samples from healthy donors and cancer patients. Clones were read by immunoSEQ multiplex PCR, and TCRdb kept only the in-frame ones, dropping some. The sample shows about 9,700 clones, roughly 93% of them seen only once. Sequenced material: PBMCs. The source of these receptors is a man between 60 and 70 years old with colorectal cancer. Each CDR3 is given with its conserved first and last residue. Fields, in order: CDR3 DNA, CDR3 protein, D gene, J gene, clone size, V gene. A D gene is named only where the DNA matches it firmly. Rows may omit the clone size; those that give it use once, few, many or a size class.

TGTGCCAGCAGTATGGGGGGGGGAGAGCAGTACTTC CASSMGGGEQYF TRBD2 TRBJ2-7 NA TRBV6-5
TGTGCCAGCAGCCAATGGGGGGAGGAAGCTTTCTTT CASSQWGEEAFF NA TRBJ1-1 NA TRBV4-2
TGTGCCAGCAGGCAAAGGATCTTTGGGGGTTTGGACACTGAAGCTTTCTTT CASRQRIFGGLDTEAFF NA TRBJ1-1 few TRBV7-2
TGCGCCAGCAGCCAAGATCTTAGACCGGGGGGGGGAGAGACCCAGTACTTC CASSQDLRPGGGETQYF TRBD2 TRBJ2-5 NA TRBV4-3
TGCGCCAGCAGCCTCACCGGGACTGAGTACAATGAGCAGTTCTTC CASSLTGTEYNEQFF NA TRBJ2-1 NA TRBV5-1
TGTGCCAGCAGTTCAATGCAGGGGCAAGCTTTCTTT CASSSMQGQAFF NA TRBJ1-1 NA TRBV12-3/TRBV12-4
TGTGCCAGCAGCCAAGCTGCCGGGGATTGGAGCACAGATACGCAGTATTTT CASSQAAGDWSTDTQYF NA TRBJ2-3 NA TRBV4-2
TGTGCCAGCAGCCCGCAGGGGGCCCACAGTGAAGCTTTCTTT CASSPQGAHSEAFF TRBD1 TRBJ1-1 few TRBV7-9
TGTGCCAGCAGTTTCCCGGCCGTGACTAGCGGGGATTTCCAAGAGACCCAGTACTTC CASSFPAVTSGDFQETQYF TRBD2 TRBJ2-5 NA TRBV28
TGCAGCGTCCGCCCTGAAAATCAGCCCCAGCATTTT CSVRPENQPQHF NA TRBJ1-5 NA TRBV29-1
TGTGCCAGCAGTGACTCGTACTACCCCAATGAGCAGTTCTTC CASSDSYYPNEQFF NA TRBJ2-1 NA TRBV6-4
TGTGCCAGCAGCTTAGGTGAACCTGGAAACACCATATATTTT CASSLGEPGNTIYF NA TRBJ1-3 NA TRBV7-9
TGCAGCGTTCTGGGACAGGGGATCTATGGCTACACCTTC CSVLGQGIYGYTF TRBD1 TRBJ1-2 NA TRBV29-1
TGTGCCAGCAGCGACCAGGGGGAAACTGAAGCTTTCTTT CASSDQGETEAFF TRBD1 TRBJ1-1 NA TRBV9
TGTGCCAGCAGCCACCCGACAGGGCCCACTGAAGCTTTCTTT CASSHPTGPTEAFF TRBD1 TRBJ1-1 NA TRBV7-2
TGTGCCAGCAGCCCAAGGGTTCAGCCCATAAACGAGCAGTACTTC CASSPRVQPINEQYF NA TRBJ2-7 NA TRBV9
TGTGCTAGTGGCCATACAGGGAATGAGCAGTTCTTC CASGHTGNEQFF NA TRBJ2-1 NA TRBV12-5
TGTGCCAGCAGCGTCGAGCTGGGATGGACCGGGGAGCTGTTTTTT CASSVELGWTGELFF NA TRBJ2-2 few TRBV9
TGTGCCAGCAGCTTAGGGCAGGGGCTACCCCTCCACTTT CASSLGQGLPLHF NA TRBJ1-6 once TRBV7-2
TGCGCCAGCAGTGAGTCAGGGCGCAATCAGCCCCAGCATTTT CASSESGRNQPQHF NA TRBJ1-5 NA TRBV10-2
TGTGCCAGCAGCGTCCCCAGAGGCTCTGGAAACACCATATATTTT CASSVPRGSGNTIYF NA TRBJ1-3 NA TRBV7-3
TGTGCCAGCAGCGTTTCCTCCAGCTCCTACAATGAGCAGTTCTTC CASSVSSSSYNEQFF NA TRBJ2-1 NA TRBV7-2
TGTGCCAGCAGCCTCAGGGTCCTTGTTTCCCACGAGCAGTACTTC CASSLRVLVSHEQYF NA TRBJ2-7 NA TRBV5-6
TGTGCCAGCAGTACAGGGACTGGAAACACCATATATTTT CASSTGTGNTIYF NA TRBJ1-3 NA TRBV7-8
TGTGCCTGCTCGTTAAGAATGAGGGGAGAAGCTTTCTTT CACSLRMRGEAFF NA TRBJ1-1 NA TRBV30
TGTGCCAGCGCTGGGGGAGGGGGGCGGAATGAGCAGTTCTTC CASAGGGGRNEQFF NA TRBJ2-1 NA TRBV7-2
TGTGCCAGCAGAACCTCGGACAGAAACACCATATATTTT CASRTSDRNTIYF NA TRBJ1-3 NA TRBV28
TGTGCCAGCACAAACCCGGGACAGGCGAACACTGAAGCTTTCTTT CASTNPGQANTEAFF TRBD1 TRBJ1-1 NA TRBV2
TGTGCCAGCAGCCCCGCCCTTACAGGGGACACCGGGGAGCTGTTTTTT CASSPALTGDTGELFF TRBD1 TRBJ2-2 NA TRBV7-3
TGTGCCAGCTCACCTTCCTCCCACCCCTACGAGCAGTACTTC CASSPSSHPYEQYF NA TRBJ2-7 NA TRBV18
TGTGCCACCAGCCGTAGGGTCGGGGCCTTAGATACGCAGTATTTT CATSRRVGALDTQYF NA TRBJ2-3 NA TRBV15
TGCGCCAGCAGCCAAGTGCGGAGGACAGGGGGAGGCTACACCTTC CASSQVRRTGGGYTF TRBD1 TRBJ1-2 NA TRBV4-1
TGTGCCAGCAGTTACAGGTTAAATGAGCAGTTCTTC CASSYRLNEQFF NA TRBJ2-1 NA TRBV12-3/TRBV12-4
TGCACCAGCAGCCACGACAGGGTGGCACCCTACGAGCAGTACTTC CTSSHDRVAPYEQYF NA TRBJ2-7 NA TRBV1
TGTGCCAGCAGCAAACCACAGGGGGTAAGCTATAATTCACCCCTCCACTTT CASSKPQGVSYNSPLHF NA TRBJ1-6 NA TRBV21-1
TGCGCCAGCAGCCAACAAGGTCCTCCCGGAACAGATACGCAGTATTTT CASSQQGPPGTDTQYF NA TRBJ2-3 NA TRBV4-3
TGTGCCAGCAGTTACTCGAAGAGGGGAGATACGCAGTATTTT CASSYSKRGDTQYF NA TRBJ2-3 NA TRBV6-5
TGTGCCAGCAGCTCCACCCTAATCCCCCTCCACTTT CASSSTLIPLHF NA TRBJ1-6 NA TRBV7-9
TGTGCCAGCAGCTTGGAGGGGAGCAATCAGCCCCAGCATTTT CASSLEGSNQPQHF NA TRBJ1-5 NA TRBV5-4
TGTGCCAGCAGCCCCGGACTCCGAACCCCGAACAATGAGCAGTTCTTC CASSPGLRTPNNEQFF NA TRBJ2-1 NA TRBV7-9
TGTGCCAGCAGGGGGGCAGGGGGGTTAAGCACTGAAGCTTTCTTT CASRGAGGLSTEAFF TRBD1 TRBJ1-1 NA TRBV6-5
TGTGCCAGCCTTACGAGCTCTGGAAACACCATATATTTT CASLTSSGNTIYF NA TRBJ1-3 NA TRBV28
TGTGCCAGCTCACCACCAGGGGGACGCTCCTACGAGCAGTACTTC CASSPPGGRSYEQYF NA TRBJ2-7 NA TRBV18
TGTGCCAGCAGCTTAGACCGAGGGGCCCGGGAGCTGTTTTTT CASSLDRGARELFF NA TRBJ2-2 NA TRBV11-2
TGTGCCAGCAGCGGTAGGCGGGCCACTAGCACAGATACGCAGTATTTT CASSGRRATSTDTQYF NA TRBJ2-3 NA TRBV7-8
TGTGCCAGCAGCTTAAAGGCCTGGGGACAGGGTGAGGGCTACACCTTC CASSLKAWGQGEGYTF TRBD1 TRBJ1-2 NA TRBV7-3
TGTGCTAGTGGTTCGGAATCAGGGGGTTGGAGCTATGGCTACACCTTC CASGSESGGWSYGYTF TRBD1 TRBJ1-2 NA TRBV12-5
TGTGCCAGCAGCTTAGTAGGTGCAGGGGGAGGATCACCCCTCCACTTT CASSLVGAGGGSPLHF TRBD1 TRBJ1-6 once TRBV11-2
TGCGCCAGCAGTGGTGGCGGCTACGAGCAGTACTTC CASSGGGYEQYF NA TRBJ2-7 NA TRBV10-2
TGTGCCAGCAGCCCCTTACAGGGCGGAAATGAAAAACTGTTTTTT CASSPLQGGNEKLFF NA TRBJ1-4 NA TRBV4-2
TGTGCCAGCAGCGTAGCGGGGGGGCAGGGAGGAGAGACCCAGTACTTC CASSVAGGQGGETQYF TRBD2 TRBJ2-5 NA TRBV9
TGTGCCAGCAGCCAAGTTTCCCTCTCTGGAAACACCATATATTTT CASSQVSLSGNTIYF NA TRBJ1-3 once TRBV3-1/TRBV3-2
TGTGCCAGCAGCCCAGGACAGGGGAACACCGGGGAGCTGTTTTTT CASSPGQGNTGELFF TRBD1 TRBJ2-2 NA TRBV7-3
TGCGCCAGCAGACAGGGATACGGAATTGTTGGCAGCTCTAACTATGGCTACACCTTC CASRQGYGIVGSSNYGYTF NA TRBJ1-2 NA TRBV10-2
TGTGCCAGTAGTGAGGATCCCACCGGGGAGCTGTTTTTT CASSEDPTGELFF NA TRBJ2-2 NA TRBV19
TGTGCCAGCAGCTTAGGTCCAGCAATTATCTACGAGCAGTACTTC CASSLGPAIIYEQYF NA TRBJ2-7 NA TRBV11-2
TGTGCCAGCAGCGTAGGTGAGGGATCCTACGAGCAGTACTTC CASSVGEGSYEQYF NA TRBJ2-7 NA TRBV9
TGTGCCAGCAGCTTAGAGACTACCCATGAGCAGTTCTTC CASSLETTHEQFF NA TRBJ2-1 NA TRBV11-3